These 26 T cell receptor beta chains came from one sample sequenced in a study of metastatic and nonmetastatic thyroid tumors. Thyroid surgery took place with no prior treatment in any patient. TCRdb re-processed the PCR reads through MiXCR. The sample shows about 35,000 clones, about a sixth of them seen only once. The specimen was blood. The receptors originated from a male donor with papillary thyroid cancer or a benign thyroid nodule (not recorded which). Some clones in this sample may be carry-over from other donors' samples.

This clone was counted a few times. A much more abundant neighbour one base away suggests this may be a read error. The chain combines TRBV7-6 with TRBJ2-5; D uncertain. The CDR3 runs to 12 residues. Germline loops: CDR1 SGHVS, CDR2 FNYEAQ. Trimming left V 1 base short and J 5 bases short, with 5 bases between. The CDR3 DNA is TGTGCCAGCAGCTTAGATGGGGAGACCCAGTACTTC. Translating it yields CASSLDGETQYF.

The sample holds many counts of this clone. The V gene is TRBV5-1, the J gene TRBJ1-6, with no clear D. The germline V gene encodes CDR1 SGHRS and CDR2 YFSETQ. Between the trimmed V and J ends, which lost 3 bases and 7 bases, there was a span of 14 bases. CDR3 length equals 15 residues. CDR3 residues: CASSSTLGWNSPLHF. As DNA, the CDR3 is TGCGCCAGCAGCTCGACGCTGGGCTGGAATTCACCCCTCCACTTT. Looking up the rest from reference TRBV5-1 and TRBJ1-6 gives the full variable domain: KAGVTQTPRYLIKTRGQQVTLSCSPISGHRSVSWYQQTPGQGLQFLFEYFSETQRNKGNFPGRFSGRQFSNSRSEMNVSTLELGDSALYLCASSSTLGWNSPLHFGNGTRLTVT.

This clone was found many times. The CDR3 sequence: CASSVLAGGPGGELFF. The CDR3 coding sequence is TGTGCCAGCAGCGTACTAGCGGGGGGGCCTGGCGGGGAGCTGTTTTTT. The J gene is TRBJ2-2, the V gene TRBV2; 13 positions match TRBD2. The CDR3 loop spans 16 amino acids. Germline CDR1 is SNHLY and CDR2 is FYNNEI. The V and J ends lost 6 bases and 7 bases, in that order; junction bases with no gene match: 8. Variable domain in full (rest from reference TRBV2 and TRBJ2-2): EPEVTQTPSHQVTQMGQEVILRCVPISNHLYFYWYRQILGQKVEFLVSFYNNEISEKSEIFDDQFSVERPDGSNFTLKIRSTKLEDSAMYFCASSVLAGGPGGELFFGEGSRLTVL.

The sample holds many counts of this clone. The rearrangement links TRBV11-2 to TRBJ2-2; D call uncertain. Germline loops: CDR1 SGHAT, CDR2 FQNNGV. V was cut by 3 bases and J by 8 bases, with 4 bases left in between. The CDR3 covers 11 residues. The chain's CDR3 is CASSFRGELFF. The CDR3 nucleotides are TGTGCCAGCAGCTTCAGGGGGGAGCTGTTTTTT.

This clone showed up just once. The V and J genes are TRBV9 and TRBJ2-7, with 7 bases matching TRBD1. There are 13 residues in the CDR3. Trimming removed 5 bases from V and 7 bases from J; junction bases left unmatched: 9. Germline CDR1 reads SGDLS; CDR2 reads YYNGEE. For the CDR3, the DNA is TGTGCCAGCAGTCTCGACAGGGAGAGGGAGCAGTACTTC. Its protein product is CASSLDREREQYF.

In regard to this clone: One junction end disagrees with the germline gene, perhaps due to a read error. DNA of the CDR3: TGTGCCAGCAGTATGAAGGTGGCGGATACTCAGTATTTT. Protein sequence: CASSMKVADTQYF. The chain employs TRBV6-1 and TRBJ2-3; D unclear. The CDR3 totals 13 residues. Germline CDR1 MNHNS, CDR2 SASEGT.

This clone was seen ten or more times. The rearrangement joins TRBV29-1 to TRBJ2-1; no firm D call. Germline V gene sequence: CDR1 SQVTM, CDR2 ANQGSEA. V was cut by 6 bases and J by 0 bases, with 15 bases left in between. The length of the CDR3 is 15 residues. CDR3 sequence: CSVAGEGVSYNEQFF. Here the CDR3 DNA reads TGCAGCGTGGCTGGCGAAGGCGTCTCCTACAATGAGCAGTTCTTC.

The chain employs TRBV3-1 and TRBJ2-3; D is perhaps TRBD1 (5 bases). Looked up from germline, CDR1 is LGHDT and CDR2 is YNNKEL (reference sequence). The CDR3 is 12 amino acids. V was clipped by 4 bases and J by 6 bases, with 8 bases between them. CDR3 in DNA: TGTGCCAGCAGCCTTAGGGGTGATACGCAGTATTTT. This translates into CASSLRGDTQYF.

This clone was seen ten or more times. The chain has TRBV10-3 and TRBJ2-3, with TRBD2 matching over 10 bases. This CDR3 region has 17 residues. Germline CDR1 ENHRY, CDR2 SYGVKD. J was trimmed by 2 bases and V by 8 bases; bases with no gene match: 13. CDR3 DNA sequence: TGTGCCATCGGTGTTAGCGGGGGGATTGTGAACACAGATACGCAGTATTTT. It yields the protein CAIGVSGGIVNTDTQYF.

This clone turned up a few times. A read error may be the cause here, since a much bigger clone is one base away. The chain links TRBV5-8 to TRBJ2-7; weak D call: TRBD2 (6 bases). The CDR3 is 14 residues long. V lost 4 bases and J 8 bases, leaving 19 bases between the germline ends. The germline V gene encodes CDR1 SGHTS and CDR2 YDEGEE. The CDR3, as DNA: TGTGCCAGCAGCAGCGGGTGGAGAGGGTACAAGCAGTACTTC. Translating it yields CASSSGWRGYKQYF.

The genes are TRBV12-3 or TRBV12-4 and TRBJ2-1; the match to TRBD1 covers 12 bases. The CDR3 length is 16 residues. The junction had 8 bases not matched to a gene; V was cut back by 7 bases and J by 4 bases. The CDR3 is CASILGGQGAYNEQFF. DNA for the CDR3: TGTGCCAGCATCCTAGGGGGACAGGGGGCTTACAATGAGCAGTTCTTC.

The table lists this clone with many counts. The chain joins TRBV11-1 to TRBJ2-5; the D gene is possibly TRBD2 (7 bases). Germline CDR1 is SGHAT and CDR2 is FQDESV (reference sequence). V was cut by 5 bases and J by 5 bases, with 18 bases left in between. The CDR3 has 15 residues. CDR3 DNA sequence: TGTGCCAGCAGCCCTCGGGGGGCGCTTCGGGAGACCCAGTACTTC. Its translation is CASSPRGALRETQYF.

This clone was seen at least ten times. V usage is TRBV7-9 and J usage is TRBJ2-1; D remains unclear. The V end was cut by 4 bases, the J end by 7 bases, with 8 bases between. Germline-derived CDR1 and CDR2 are SEHNR and FQNEAQ (reference sequence). The CDR3 contains 12 residues. The CDR3 loop is CASSSLGNEQFF. As DNA, the CDR3 is TGTGCCAGCAGCTCCCTCGGGAATGAGCAGTTCTTC.

On this clone itself: This CDR3 is also generated by other DNA sequences in the sample. J is TRBJ2-5 and V is TRBV20-1, with TRBD2 identical over 7 bases. Germline V gene lookup returns CDR1 DFQATT and CDR2 SNEGSKA (reference sequence). This CDR3 has 14 amino acids. The V gene end was trimmed by 3 bases and the J gene end by 5 bases; junction bases not matched to a gene: 9. The CDR3 DNA sequence: TGCAGTGCTAGGGATGGGGAGGGCGGTGAGACCCAGTACTTC. As protein: CSARDGEGGETQYF.

This clone was counted ten times or more. The chain joins TRBV3-1 to TRBJ1-5; D ambiguous. Trimming left V 0 bases short and J 3 bases short, with 6 bases between. There are 14 residues in the CDR3. Germline V CDR1 and CDR2: LGHDT, YNNKEL (reference sequence). CDR3 sequence: CASSQEGSNQPQHF. The CDR3 DNA reads TGTGCCAGCAGCCAAGAAGGGTCCAATCAGCCCCAGCATTTT.

This clone was seen many times. The rearrangement uses TRBV11-2 and TRBJ2-7; no definite D call. The germline V and J ends were trimmed by 1 base and 6 bases, with 10 bases remaining between them. The CDR3 spans 13 residues. Germline V CDR1 and CDR2: SGHAT, FQNNGV. This chain's CDR3 is CASSLVRVFEQYF. Here the CDR3 DNA reads TGTGCCAGCAGCTTAGTCCGTGTTTTCGAGCAGTACTTC.

This clone was recorded many times. The same CDR3 is also encoded by other DNA sequences in this sample. The V and J genes are TRBV19 and TRBJ2-5, with D perhaps matching TRBD2 (7 bases). V shed 3 bases and J shed 0 bases, with 11 bases lying between them. The CDR3 consists of 15 residues. The V gene's germline CDR1 is LNHDA and CDR2 SQIVND (reference sequence). The CDR3 nucleotides read TGTGCCAGTAGTATTTTAGGGGGGGACCAAGAGACCCAGTACTTC. This codes for CASSILGGDQETQYF.

A few counts support this clone. Here the CDR3 reads CASSLQGSDGYTF. CDR3 sequence (DNA): TGTGCCAGCTCACTACAGGGGTCGGACGGCTACACCTTC. This chain connects TRBV18 to TRBJ1-2; 7 nucleotides line up with TRBD1. Per the germline V gene, CDR1 is KGHSH and CDR2 is LQKENI. This CDR3 spans 13 amino acids. V lost 4 bases and J lost 8; bases outside the gene matches: 7.

The CDR3 coding sequence is TGTGCCAGCAGCGTAGGGCCAGGGCCCTACGAGCAGTACTTC. Translating gives CASSVGPGPYEQYF. The rearrangement links TRBV9 to TRBJ2-7; perhaps TRBD1 as D (5 bases). The ends were cut back, 0 bases at V and 2 bases at J, with 9 bases in the middle. The CDR3 spans 14 residues. Germline CDR1 SGDLS, CDR2 YYNGEE.

The table lists this clone with many counts. This chain connects TRBV20-1 to TRBJ1-6; D may be TRBD1 (6 bases). The V gene's germline CDR1 is DFQATT and CDR2 SNEGSKA (reference sequence). Trimming removed 0 bases at V and 6 bases at J, with 21 bases between. The CDR3 length is 18 residues. The DNA for the CDR3 is TGCAGTGCTAGAGAAGGACTACAGGGATCCCGGGTTAATTCACCCCTCCACTTT. The encoded protein is CSAREGLQGSRVNSPLHF.

This clone occurred many times. This CDR3 fails to terminate in the conserved phenylalanine or tryptophan, so it likely reflects a read error. Because the CDR3's place on the DNA is in doubt, the DNA is left out and the CDR3 is given as listed by TCRdb. V usage is TRBV6-1 and J usage is TRBJ2-1; whether TRBD1, the table's D call, matches the DNA was not checked. Germline V gene lookup returns CDR1 MNHNS and CDR2 SASEGT. The CDR3 length equals 11 residues, ends included. This chain's CDR3 is CASSELGRVFP.

This clone was recorded many times. The chain uses TRBV11-1 and TRBJ2-2; 8 nucleotides match TRBD1. CDR1 and CDR2 from the germline V gene are SGHAT and FQDESV (reference sequence). The CDR3 extends over 19 amino acids. V lost 4 bases to trimming and J lost 5 bases; unmatched junction nucleotides: 18. For the CDR3, the DNA is TGTGCCAGCAGCTACATGTATTTGGACAGGGATGGGTATACCGGGGAGCTGTTTTTT. Protein: CASSYMYLDRDGYTGELFF.

This clone was counted ten times or more. The chain recombines TRBV19 with TRBJ1-1; D is ambiguous. This CDR3 has 17 residues. V was trimmed by 4 bases and J by 1 base, leaving 19 bases between them. CDR1 and CDR2 (germline): LNHDA, SQIVND (reference sequence). The chain's CDR3 is CASSTSEIGRRNTEAFF. The CDR3 DNA follows: TGTGCCAGTAGTACGTCGGAAATTGGGCGGAGGAACACTGAAGCTTTCTTT.

This chain joins TRBV6-1 and TRBJ1-2, with D unresolved. The V end was cut by 3 bases, the J end by 6 bases, with 8 bases between. The CDR3 contains 12 residues. Germline lookup yields CDR1 MNHNS and CDR2 SASEGT. The CDR3 sequence is CASSDQLNGYTF. As DNA, the CDR3 is TGTGCCAGCAGTGACCAGCTTAATGGCTACACCTTC.

This clone was counted ten times or more. This chain joins TRBV7-6 and TRBJ2-1; D may be TRBD2 (6 bases). Trimming took 2 bases from V and 4 from J, leaving 15 bases between them. This CDR3 is 16 amino acids long. CDR1 SGHVS and CDR2 FNYEAQ come from the germline V gene. CDR3 in DNA: TGTGCCAGCAGCTTAAACGTGGGGGGACCGTACAATGAGCAGTTCTTC. Protein product: CASSLNVGGPYNEQFF. Looking up the rest from reference TRBV7-6 and TRBJ2-1 gives the full variable domain: GAGVSQSPRYKVTKRGQDVALRCDPISGHVSLYWYRQALGQGPEFLTYFNYEAQQDKSGLPNDRFSAERPEGSISTLTIQRTEQRDSAMYRCASSLNVGGPYNEQFFGPGTRLTVL.

This clone is labeled as medium-sized. The J gene is TRBJ2-3, the V gene TRBV5-1, with 8 bases matching TRBD2. CDR3 size: 15 residues. With 0 bases clipped from V and 1 base from J, the junction kept 1 base outside the gene matches. Germline V CDR1 and CDR2: SGHRS, YFSETQ. CDR3 coding DNA: TGCGCCAGCAGCTTGGTTAGCGGGGGCACAGATACGCAGTATTTT. Its translation: CASSLVSGGTDTQYF.